One and the same sample provided the 14 T cell receptor beta chains below, sequenced in a study of T cells in Graves' hyperthyroidism and ophthalmopathy. TCR beta CDR3 regions were amplified from RNA. RT-PCR in the first round (using the HTBI primer set) targeted the TCR CDR3. Each CDR3 protein gets one entry after TCRdb re-called the multiplex PCR reads with MiXCR. The sample contains 500,000 to 750,000 distinct CDR3 sequences, approximately 14% of which appear only once. Sequencing was carried out using blood. Receptors were obtained from a woman aged 18-29 years with Graves' ophthalmopathy.

Comment on this clonotype: This may stem from a read error, because a much larger clone lies one nucleotide away. The chain has TRBV18 and TRBJ2-7; the match to TRBD2 covers 10 bases. Germline V gives CDR1 KGHSH, CDR2 LQKENI. The CDR3 is 13 amino acids. The CDR3 sequence: CAGSPSGSSEQYF. The CDR3 DNA is TGTGCCGGCTCACCTAGCGGGAGTAGCGAGCAGTACTTC.

This clonotype was seen at least ten times. This chain uses TRBV9 with TRBJ2-1; possible D gene TRBD1, 6 bases. Per the germline V gene, CDR1 is SGDLS and CDR2 is YYNGEE. The CDR3 has 14 residues. V dropped 3 bases and J dropped 9 bases, with 16 bases sitting between them. The CDR3 reads CASSAPSQGREQFF. CDR3 bases: TGTGCCAGCAGCGCCCCCTCACAGGGTCGTGAGCAGTTCTTC.

This clonotype was seen ten or more times. V and J are TRBV20-1 and TRBJ1-2; D perhaps matches TRBD1 (5 bases). The CDR3 totals 15 residues. The germline gives CDR1 DFQATT, CDR2 SNEGSKA (reference sequence). V was clipped by 6 bases and J by 4 bases, with 21 bases between them. The CDR3 protein is CSAPPGGQGPYGYTF. As DNA, the CDR3 is TGCAGTGCCCCTCCAGGAGGTCAGGGACCCTATGGCTACACCTTC.

A few counts support this clonotype. The genes are TRBV27 and TRBJ1-2, with D possibly TRBD1 on 5 matching bases. The CDR3 is 14 amino acids. The germline V gene encodes CDR1 MNHEY and CDR2 SMNVEV (reference sequence). Trimming cost V 5 bases and J 3 bases, with 13 bases left between them. Here the CDR3 DNA reads TGTGCCAGCAGTCCTCGGGACGGGGACTATGGCTACACCTTC. It translates to CASSPRDGDYGYTF.

This clonotype was picked up many times. The rearrangement joins TRBV5-4 to TRBJ2-7, with TRBD1 matching over 8 bases. The CDR3 has 13 residues. Germline CDR1 and CDR2: SGHNT and YYREEE (reference sequence). Germline trimming cut 4 bases from V and 5 bases from J; bases unmatched to any gene: 5. The CDR3 is CASSPQGAHEQYF. Here the CDR3 DNA reads TGTGCCAGCAGCCCTCAGGGGGCCCACGAGCAGTACTTC.

This clonotype was seen ten or more times. In DNA, the CDR3 is TGTGCCAGCAGTTTAGAGGACGGGGTCTACGAGCAGTACTTC. Translated: CASSLEDGVYEQYF. The chain links TRBV12-3 or TRBV12-4 to TRBJ2-7, with a possible D match to TRBD2 (5 bases). The V end lost 1 base, the J end lost 3 bases, and 10 bases lay between the germline ends. The CDR3 extends over 14 amino acids.

This clonotype was picked up a small number of times. The rearrangement joins TRBV7-9 to TRBJ1-2; D is possibly TRBD1 (5 bases). Germline V gene sequence: CDR1 SEHNR, CDR2 FQNEAQ (reference sequence). The V and J ends lost 5 bases and 4 bases respectively, with 17 bases between them. This CDR3 is 15 amino acids long. CDR3: CASSRGALEVYGYTF. CDR3 DNA: TGTGCCAGCAGCCGCGGGGCCCTGGAGGTCTATGGCTACACCTTC.

This clonotype showed up just a few times. This chain links TRBV4-3 with TRBJ1-1; TRBD1 might be the D (5 bases). V lost 0 bases, J lost 1 base, and 9 bases lay in between. Germline lookup yields CDR1 LGHNA and CDR2 YSLEER. This CDR3 has 15 residues. The CDR3 DNA follows: TGCGCCAGCAGCCAAGATTGGCAGGGGAACACTGAAGCTTTCTTT. Translation: CASSQDWQGNTEAFF.

This clonotype was seen repeatedly, ten times or more. The genes are TRBV13 and TRBJ2-5; tentative D call: TRBD2 (6 bases). Germline V gives CDR1 PRHDT, CDR2 FYEKMQ (reference sequence). The V and J ends lost 4 bases and 2 bases respectively, with 8 bases between them. This CDR3 has 13 amino acids. CDR3 bases: TGTGCCAGCAGCTCGGGAGAACAAGAGACCCAGTACTTC. It specifies CASSSGEQETQYF.

Ten or more counts support this clonotype. V is TRBV28 and J is TRBJ2-5, with 7 bases identical to TRBD2. CDR1 MDHEN and CDR2 SYDVKM come from the germline V gene. Trimming at V came to 1 base and at J to 5 bases, leaving 7 bases not matched to a gene. There are 15 residues in the CDR3. The CDR3 nucleotides read TGTGCCAGCAGTTTATCGGGGGGAGATGGTGAGACCCAGTACTTC. This sequence encodes CASSLSGGDGETQYF. Full variable domain (rest looked up from reference TRBV28 and TRBJ2-5): DVKVTQSSRYLVKRTGEKVFLECVQDMDHENMFWYRQDPGLGLRLIYFSYDVKMKEKGDIPEGYSVSREKKERFSLILESASTNQTSMYLCASSLSGGDGETQYFGPGTRLLVL.

This clonotype was seen repeatedly, ten times or more. J is TRBJ1-3 and V is TRBV28, with D perhaps TRBD1 (5 bases). Trimming left V 2 bases short and J 0 bases short, with 11 bases between. This CDR3 has 16 amino acids. Germline-derived CDR1 and CDR2 are MDHEN and SYDVKM. The CDR3 region has the DNA TGTGCCAGCAGTTTAGGGGGGGACTACTCTGGAAACACCATATATTTT. Protein product: CASSLGGDYSGNTIYF.

At least ten counts were recorded for this clonotype. This chain joins TRBV2 and TRBJ1-4; D is undetermined. Germline values: CDR1 SNHLY, CDR2 FYNNEI. This CDR3 contains 14 residues. Trimming stripped 2 bases from V and 5 bases from J, with 9 bases between. CDR3 bases: TGTGCCAGCAGTGAAAGGCAGAAGAATGAAAAACTGTTTTTT. It specifies CASSERQKNEKLFF.

This clonotype has a count of ten or more. This chain joins TRBV2 and TRBJ2-2, with 7 bases matching TRBD1. CDR3 length: 15 amino acids. Germline CDR1 reads SNHLY; CDR2 reads FYNNEI. The V gene end was trimmed by 4 bases and the J gene end by 1 base; junction bases not matched to a gene: 3. The CDR3 coding sequence is TGTGCCAGCAGTGTTTGGGACAGGAACACCGGGGAGCTGTTTTTT. It specifies CASSVWDRNTGELFF.

The gene calls are TRBV28 and TRBJ2-5; D might be TRBD1 or TRBD2, each matching 5 bases. CDR1 and CDR2 from the germline V gene are MDHEN and SYDVKM. Trimming took 3 bases from V and 1 from J, leaving 9 bases between them. The CDR3 is made up of 14 amino acids. This CDR3 reads CASSFFGGQETQYF. The DNA for the CDR3 is TGTGCCAGCAGTTTTTTTGGGGGCCAAGAGACCCAGTACTTC. The whole variable domain, filled in from reference TRBV28 and TRBJ2-5, reads DVKVTQSSRYLVKRTGEKVFLECVQDMDHENMFWYRQDPGLGLRLIYFSYDVKMKEKGDIPEGYSVSREKKERFSLILESASTNQTSMYLCASSFFGGQETQYFGPGTRLLVL.